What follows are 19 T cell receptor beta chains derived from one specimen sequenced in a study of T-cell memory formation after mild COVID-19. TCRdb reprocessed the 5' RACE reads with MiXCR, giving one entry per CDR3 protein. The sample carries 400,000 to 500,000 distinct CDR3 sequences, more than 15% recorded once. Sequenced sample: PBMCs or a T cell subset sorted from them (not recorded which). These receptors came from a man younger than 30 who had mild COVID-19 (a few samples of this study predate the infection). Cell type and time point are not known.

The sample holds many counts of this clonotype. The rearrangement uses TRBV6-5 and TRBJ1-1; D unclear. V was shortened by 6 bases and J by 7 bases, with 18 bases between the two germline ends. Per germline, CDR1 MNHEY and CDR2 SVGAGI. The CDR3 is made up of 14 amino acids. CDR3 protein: CASSGEWATYEAFF. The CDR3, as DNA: TGTGCCAGCAGCGGAGAGTGGGCTACCTATGAAGCTTTCTTT.

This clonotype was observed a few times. Here the CDR3 reads CASKVAALSYEQYF. For the CDR3, the DNA is TGTGCCAGCAAGGTAGCGGCCCTCTCCTACGAGCAGTACTTC. This chain links TRBV27 with TRBJ2-7; maybe TRBD2 (6 bases). Germline lookup yields CDR1 MNHEY and CDR2 SMNVEV (reference sequence). The length of the CDR3 is 14 residues. The V end was cut by 7 bases, the J end by 0 bases, with 13 bases between.

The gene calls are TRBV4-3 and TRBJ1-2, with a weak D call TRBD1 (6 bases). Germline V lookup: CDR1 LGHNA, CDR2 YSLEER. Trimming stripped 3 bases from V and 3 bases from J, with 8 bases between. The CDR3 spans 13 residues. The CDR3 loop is CASSQDSYYGYTF. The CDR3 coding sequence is TGCGCCAGCAGCCAGGACAGCTACTATGGCTACACCTTC.

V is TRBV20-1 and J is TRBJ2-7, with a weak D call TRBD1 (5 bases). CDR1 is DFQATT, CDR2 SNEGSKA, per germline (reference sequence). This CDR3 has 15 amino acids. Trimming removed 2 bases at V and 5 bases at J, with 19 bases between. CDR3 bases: TGCAGTGCTAGAAATGGCCTTTCAGGGTACGACGAGCAGTACTTC. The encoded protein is CSARNGLSGYDEQYF.

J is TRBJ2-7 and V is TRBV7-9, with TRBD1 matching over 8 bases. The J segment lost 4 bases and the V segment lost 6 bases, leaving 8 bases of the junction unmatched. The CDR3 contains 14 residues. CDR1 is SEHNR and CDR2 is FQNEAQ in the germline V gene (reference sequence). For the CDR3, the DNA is TGTGCCAGCAGTGACGGGACAGGCCTTTACGAGCAGTACTTC. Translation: CASSDGTGLYEQYF. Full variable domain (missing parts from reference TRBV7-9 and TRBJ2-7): DTGVSQNPRHKITKRGQNVTFRCDPISEHNRLYWYRQTLGQGPEFLTYFQNEAQLEKSRLLSDRFSAERPKGSFSTLEIQRTEQGDSAMYLCASSDGTGLYEQYFGPGTRLTVT.

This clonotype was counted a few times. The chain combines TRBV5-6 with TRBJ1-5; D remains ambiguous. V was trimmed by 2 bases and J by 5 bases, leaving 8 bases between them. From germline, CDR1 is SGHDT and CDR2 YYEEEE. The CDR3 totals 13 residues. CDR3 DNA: TGTGCCAGCAGCTTAAGGGTGGATCAGCCCCAGCATTTT. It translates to CASSLRVDQPQHF.

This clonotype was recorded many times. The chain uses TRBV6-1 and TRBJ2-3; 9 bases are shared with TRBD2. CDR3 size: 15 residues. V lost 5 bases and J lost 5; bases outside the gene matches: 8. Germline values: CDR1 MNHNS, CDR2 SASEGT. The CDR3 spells CASSLLAGRGDTQYF. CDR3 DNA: TGTGCCAGCAGTCTTCTAGCGGGGCGAGGAGATACGCAGTATTTT.

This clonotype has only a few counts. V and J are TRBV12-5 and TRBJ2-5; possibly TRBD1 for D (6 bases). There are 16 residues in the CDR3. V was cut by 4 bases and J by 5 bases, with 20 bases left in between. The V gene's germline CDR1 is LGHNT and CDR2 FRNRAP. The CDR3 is CASGSSPSGQSETQYF. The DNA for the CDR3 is TGTGCTAGTGGTTCCTCACCCTCGGGACAATCGGAGACCCAGTACTTC.

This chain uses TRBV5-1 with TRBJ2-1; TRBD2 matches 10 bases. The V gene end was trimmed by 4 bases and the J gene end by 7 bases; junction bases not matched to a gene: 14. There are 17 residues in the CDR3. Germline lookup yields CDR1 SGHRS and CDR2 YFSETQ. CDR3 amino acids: CASSPGVAGGLRNEQFF. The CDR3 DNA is TGCGCCAGCAGCCCAGGGGTAGCGGGGGGACTGCGTAATGAGCAGTTCTTC.

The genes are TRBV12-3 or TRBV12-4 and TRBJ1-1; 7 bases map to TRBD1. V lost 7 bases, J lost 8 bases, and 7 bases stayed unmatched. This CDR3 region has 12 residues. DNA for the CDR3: TGTGCCAGCACCCAGGGGGGGCGGGAAGCTTTCTTT. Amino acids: CASTQGGREAFF.

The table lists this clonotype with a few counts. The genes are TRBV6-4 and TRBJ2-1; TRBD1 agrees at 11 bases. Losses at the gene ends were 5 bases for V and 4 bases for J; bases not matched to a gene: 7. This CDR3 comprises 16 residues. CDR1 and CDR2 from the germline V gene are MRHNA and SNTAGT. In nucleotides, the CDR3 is TGTGCCAGCAGTCCTGGGGGACAGGGGGAGTACAATGAGCAGTTCTTC. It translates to CASSPGGQGEYNEQFF.

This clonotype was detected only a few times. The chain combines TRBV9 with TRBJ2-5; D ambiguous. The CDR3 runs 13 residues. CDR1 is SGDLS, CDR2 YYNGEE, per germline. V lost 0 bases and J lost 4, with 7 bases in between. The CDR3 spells CASSVGGLETQYF. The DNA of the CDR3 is TGTGCCAGCAGCGTAGGTGGGTTAGAGACCCAGTACTTC.

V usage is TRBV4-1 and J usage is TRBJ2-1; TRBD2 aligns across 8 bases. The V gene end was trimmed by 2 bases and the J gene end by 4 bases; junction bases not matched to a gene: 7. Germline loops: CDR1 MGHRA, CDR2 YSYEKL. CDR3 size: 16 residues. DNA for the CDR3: TGCGCCAGCAGCCAACGTGGCGGGGGGACTTACAATGAGCAGTTCTTC. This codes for CASSQRGGGTYNEQFF.

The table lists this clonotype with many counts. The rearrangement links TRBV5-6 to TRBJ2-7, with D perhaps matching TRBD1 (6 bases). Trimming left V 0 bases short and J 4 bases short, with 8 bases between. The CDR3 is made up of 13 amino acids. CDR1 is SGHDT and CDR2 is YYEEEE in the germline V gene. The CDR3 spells CASSLGTVYEQYF. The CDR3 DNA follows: TGTGCCAGCAGCTTGGGGACAGTATACGAGCAGTACTTC. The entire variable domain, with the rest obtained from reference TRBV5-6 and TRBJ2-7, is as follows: DAGVTQSPTHLIKTRGQQVTLRCSPKSGHDTVSWYQQALGQGPQFIFQYYEEEERQRGNFPDRFSGHQFPNYSSELNVNALLLGDSALYLCASSLGTVYEQYFGPGTRLTVT.

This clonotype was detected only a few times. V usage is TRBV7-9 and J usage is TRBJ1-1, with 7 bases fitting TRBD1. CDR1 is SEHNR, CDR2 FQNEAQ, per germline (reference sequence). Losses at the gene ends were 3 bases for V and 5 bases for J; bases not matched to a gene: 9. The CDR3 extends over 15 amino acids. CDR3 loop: CASSLERGGGTEAFF. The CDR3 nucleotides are TGTGCCAGCAGCTTGGAGCGAGGGGGCGGGACTGAAGCTTTCTTT.

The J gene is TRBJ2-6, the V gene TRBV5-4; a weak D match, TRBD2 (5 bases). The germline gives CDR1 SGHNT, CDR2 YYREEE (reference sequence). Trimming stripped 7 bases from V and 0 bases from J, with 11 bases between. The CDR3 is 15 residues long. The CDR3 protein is CASGPRVSGANVLTF. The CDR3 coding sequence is TGTGCCAGCGGCCCGAGGGTCTCTGGGGCCAACGTCCTGACTTTC.

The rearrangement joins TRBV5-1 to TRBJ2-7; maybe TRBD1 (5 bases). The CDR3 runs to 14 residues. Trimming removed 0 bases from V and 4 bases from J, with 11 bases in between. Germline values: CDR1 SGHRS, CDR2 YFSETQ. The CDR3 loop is CASSLDRSSYEQYV. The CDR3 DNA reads TGCGCCAGCAGCTTGGACAGGAGCTCATACGAGCAGTACGTC.

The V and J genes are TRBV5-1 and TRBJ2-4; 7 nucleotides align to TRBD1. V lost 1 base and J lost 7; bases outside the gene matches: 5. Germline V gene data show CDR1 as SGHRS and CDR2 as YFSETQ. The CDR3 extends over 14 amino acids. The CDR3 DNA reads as TGCGCCAGCAGCTTGCTCCCGACAGGGAACATTCAGTACTTC. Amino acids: CASSLLPTGNIQYF.

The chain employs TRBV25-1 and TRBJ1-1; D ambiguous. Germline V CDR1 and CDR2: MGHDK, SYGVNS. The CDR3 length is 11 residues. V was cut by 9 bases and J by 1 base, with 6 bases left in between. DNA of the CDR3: TGTGCCAGTGGGCCGAACACTGAAGCTTTCTTT. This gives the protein CASGPNTEAFF.